The rows below give T cell receptor beta chains drawn from one sample of a study of blood T cell repertoires in COVID-19. The data were produced by immunoSEQ multiplex PCR, yet TCRdb's version contains in-frame clones alone and is incomplete. The repertoire holds some 350,000 clones, with 83% as singletons. The sample consisted of peripheral blood. The source of these receptors is a man between 25 and 39 years old with active or convalescent COVID-19. CDR3s leave out the opening cysteine and the closing phenylalanine or tryptophan.

>TRBV5-4|TRBJ2-7
ASSLGEREHSEQY
>TRBV3-1/TRBV3-2|TRBJ2-7
ASSPRLAGGYEQY
>TRBV7-2|TRBJ2-1
ASSSSGSVYNEQF
>TRBV12-3/TRBV12-4|TRBJ1-4
ASSGANEKLF
>TRBV18|TRBJ2-3
ASSPGGNTDTQY
>TRBV19|TRBJ1-6
ATSWGVNSPLH
>TRBV5-4|TRBJ1-2
ASSLDSNYGYT
>TRBV9|TRBJ1-2
ASSGWTGQNYGYT
>TRBV9|TRBJ2-1
ASSVGAGADEQF
>TRBV7-9|TRBJ2-1
ASSFGRGGKYEQF
>TRBV5-5|TRBJ2-3
ASSYRRLAGPTDTQY
>TRBV5-4|TRBJ2-6
ASSPRQGASGANVLT
>TRBV30|TRBJ2-4
AWSASRDRGKANIQY
>TRBV10-3|TRBJ1-3
AISANPLGDTIY
>TRBV24-1|TRBJ2-3
ATSDLKRGDTDTQY
>TRBV10-3|TRBJ1-1
AISGTENTEAF
>TRBV27|TRBJ2-7
ASSPGHLYEQY
>TRBV5-5|TRBJ1-1
ASSLVSTTEAF
>TRBV7-3|TRBJ1-2
ASSFGQNYGYT
>TRBV5-5|TRBJ1-5
ASSSEVYANQPQH
>TRBV5-4|TRBJ2-5
ASSLQGVVLTQY
>TRBV30|TRBJ2-7
AWGTGIEDEQY
>TRBV6-2/TRBV6-3|TRBJ2-5
ASSYLREETQY
>TRBV7-9|TRBJ1-2
ASSLTGYGYT
>TRBV12-5|TRBJ2-3
ASGLERTTTDTQY
>TRBV12-3/TRBV12-4|TRBJ1-2
ASSFDRGRGYT
>TRBV6-7|TRBJ2-5
ANYPPKYQETQY
>TRBV13|TRBJ2-7
ASSPGQIGEQY
>TRBV19|TRBJ2-7
ASSHTGGASSYEQY
>TRBV5-1|TRBJ2-7
ASSPRVSSYEQY
>TRBV4-2|TRBJ1-6
ASSQQGQGATPLH
>TRBV6-1|TRBJ2-3
ASSELGLMGADTQY
>TRBV3-1/TRBV3-2|TRBJ2-1
ASSPTGQGGQF
>TRBV15|TRBJ1-1
ATSRRGGRDTEAF
>TRBV6-6|TRBJ2-7
ASSYANEQY
>TRBV11-2|TRBJ1-2
ASSQGNYYGYT
>TRBV5-1|TRBJ1-6
ASSLERSSYNSPLH
>TRBV5-6|TRBJ1-1
ASTPTGTVNTEAF
>TRBV6-2/TRBV6-3|TRBJ1-1
ASSPLDPGGNTEAF
>TRBV7-2|TRBJ2-7
ASSLGVAGYEQY
>TRBV14|TRBJ1-2
ASSPGTVYGYT
>TRBV6-5|TRBJ1-2
ASMTFRGTSYT
>TRBV24-1|TRBJ2-5
ATSDPGQGAFQETQY